Following are 26 T cell receptor beta chains from one sample sequenced in a study of T cell repertoires in cytomegalovirus infection. TCRdb re-called the reads through MiXCR, storing one row per CDR3 protein. Of 100,000 or so distinct CDR3 sequences in the sample, 15% to 20% were seen once. Sequenced: PBMCs. Source of these receptors: a human donor in good health (CMV status not recorded). Some clones in this sample may be carry-over from other donors' samples.

A few counts support this clonotype. The rearrangement uses TRBV5-6 and TRBJ2-1; D is perhaps TRBD1 (6 bases). The CDR3 totals 14 residues. With 3 bases removed from V and 8 bases from J, the gap between germline ends came to 15 bases. In germline, CDR1 is SGHDT, CDR2 YYEEEE. CDR3 sequence: CASSSGPAGDEQFF. For the CDR3, the DNA is TGTGCCAGCAGCTCGGGACCAGCAGGGGATGAGCAGTTCTTC. The full variable domain, in which reference TRBV5-6 and TRBJ2-1 provide the parts outside the CDR3, is DAGVTQSPTHLIKTRGQQVTLRCSPKSGHDTVSWYQQALGQGPQFIFQYYEEEERQRGNFPDRFSGHQFPNYSSELNVNALLLGDSALYLCASSSGPAGDEQFFGPGTRLTVL.

There are a few counts of this clonotype. It is unclear where the CDR3 begins or ends on the DNA, so no DNA is shown, and the CDR3 is as TCRdb lists it. This chain links TRBV7-5 with TRBJ1-3; the D call TRBD1 from the table was never checked on the DNA. TRBV7-5 is a documented pseudogene. The length of the CDR3 is 19 amino acids, counting both ends. CDR3 protein: CISVPEATPWPGPRNTIYF.

This clonotype was detected a few times. The chain carries TRBV19 and TRBJ1-1, with a weak D call TRBD1 (5 bases). Germline V gene sequence: CDR1 LNHDA, CDR2 SQIVND (reference sequence). The CDR3 covers 13 residues. The ends were cut back, 4 bases at V and 5 bases at J, with 11 bases in the middle. The CDR3, as DNA: TGTGCCAGTAGTAGGGGGGGGAGAACTGAAGCTTTCTTT. Translation: CASSRGGRTEAFF.

The chain carries TRBV6-1 and TRBJ2-7; TRBD1 matches 10 bases. The CDR3 contains 14 residues. Trimming at V came to 5 bases and at J to 2 bases, leaving 3 bases not matched to a gene. Germline lookup yields CDR1 MNHNS and CDR2 SASEGT. CDR3: CASSRTGGAYEQYF. CDR3 coding DNA: TGTGCCAGCAGTCGGACAGGGGGGGCCTACGAGCAGTACTTC.

The chain combines TRBV7-9 with TRBJ1-1; D is ambiguous. V gave up 4 bases and J gave up 10 bases, with 16 bases separating them. The germline CDR1 and CDR2 sequences are SEHNR and FQNEAQ (reference sequence). The CDR3 extends over 13 amino acids. CDR3 amino acids: CASSSSGSFPAFF. DNA for the CDR3: TGTGCCAGCAGCTCCTCGGGGTCTTTCCCAGCTTTCTTT. Filled out from reference TRBV7-9 and TRBJ1-1, the complete variable domain reads DTGVSQNPRHKITKRGQNVTFRCDPISEHNRLYWYRQTLGQGPEFLTYFQNEAQLEKSRLLSDRFSAERPKGSFSTLEIQRTEQGDSAMYLCASSSSGSFPAFFGQGTRLTVV.

This clonotype was observed a handful of times. Here the CDR3 DNA reads TGTGCCAGCACGTCCGGGACGGCGAACACTGAAGCTTTCTTT. It yields the protein CASTSGTANTEAFF. V and J are TRBV6-2 or TRBV6-3 and TRBJ1-1; possibly TRBD1 for D (5 bases). V was trimmed by 7 bases and J by 1 base, leaving 13 bases between them. Looked up from germline, CDR1 is MNHEY and CDR2 is SVGEGT. CDR3 length: 14 residues.

The rearrangement uses TRBV7-8 and TRBJ1-6, with TRBD1 matching 9 bases. This CDR3 is built from 14 residues. Germline trimming cut 7 bases from V and 7 bases from J; bases unmatched to any gene: 5. CDR1 and CDR2 from the germline V gene are SGHVS and FQNEAQ. The CDR3 nucleotides are TGTGCCAGCAACTCCGGGACAGGGAATTCACCCCTCCACTTT. Translating it yields CASNSGTGNSPLHF. Supplemented by reference TRBV7-8 and TRBJ1-6, the full variable domain reads GAGVSQSPRYKVAKRGQDVALRCDPISGHVSLFWYQQALGQGPEFLTYFQNEAQLDKSGLPSDRFFAERPEGSVSTLKIQRTQQEDSAVYLCASNSGTGNSPLHFGNGTRLTVT.

Ten or more counts support this clonotype. This chain joins TRBV6-2 or TRBV6-3 and TRBJ2-1, with TRBD1 matching over 9 bases. Trimming removed 7 bases from V and 6 bases from J; junction bases left unmatched: 16. Germline loops: CDR1 MNHEY, CDR2 SVGEGT. The CDR3 has 17 residues. The CDR3 nucleotides read TGTGCCAGCACTCCTCCGGGATGGGACAGGGTTTCCAATGAGCAGTTCTTC. Its protein is CASTPPGWDRVSNEQFF.

This clonotype appeared a few times. The V gene is TRBV20-1, the J gene TRBJ1-1, with 7 bases fitting TRBD1. The CDR3 spans 14 residues. In germline, CDR1 is DFQATT, CDR2 SNEGSKA (reference sequence). The trim removed 0 bases at V and 4 bases at J, leaving 5 bases unmatched. CDR3 in DNA: TGCAGTGCTAGAGAAGCAGGGGGTGTCACTGAAGCTTTCTTT. Amino acid sequence: CSAREAGGVTEAFF.

This clonotype has at least ten counts. This chain connects TRBV7-2 to TRBJ2-2; 7 bases fit TRBD2. V lost 5 bases to trimming and J lost 1 base; unmatched junction nucleotides: 10. CDR3 length equals 17 residues. Germline CDR1 is SGHTA and CDR2 is FQGNSA. CDR3 nucleotide sequence: TGTGCCAGCAGCACCCCGCGGGGCGGGGGGAACACCGGGGAGCTGTTTTTT. Translated: CASSTPRGGGNTGELFF. Filled out from reference TRBV7-2 and TRBJ2-2, the complete variable domain reads GAGVSQSPSNKVTEKGKDVELRCDPISGHTALYWYRQSLGQGLEFLIYFQGNSAPDKSGLPSDRFSAERTGGSVSTLTIQRTQQEDSAVYLCASSTPRGGGNTGELFFGEGSRLTVL.

The V gene is TRBV19, the J gene TRBJ1-1; 12 nucleotides line up with TRBD1. CDR1 and CDR2 (germline): LNHDA, SQIVND (reference sequence). The V segment lost 3 bases and the J segment 4 bases; nucleotides outside the gene matches: 3. The CDR3 runs to 15 residues. As DNA, the CDR3 is TGTGCCAGTAGTATCGGGACAGGGGGCGGCACTGAAGCTTTCTTT. Its translation: CASSIGTGGGTEAFF.

This clonotype was counted a single time. A much larger clonotype is one base distant, so this may be a read error. CDR3 region: CARSEDGLAANTGELFF. The CDR3 DNA reads TGTGCCAGGAGCGAAGACGGACTAGCGGCGAACACCGGGGAGCTGTTTTTT. V is TRBV7-3 and J is TRBJ2-2, with TRBD2 identical over 10 bases. Germline V gene lookup returns CDR1 SGHTA and CDR2 FQGTGA. This CDR3 comprises 17 residues. J gave up 0 bases and V 9 bases, and 10 bases lay outside the gene matches.

This clonotype was recorded once. This chain links TRBV20-1 with TRBJ2-4, with 7 bases that match TRBD2. The CDR3 spans 14 residues. Per germline, CDR1 DFQATT and CDR2 SNEGSKA (reference sequence). V dropped 5 bases and J dropped 2; count of bases not matched to a gene: 6. The CDR3 is CSAGRGLTKNIQYF. The CDR3 nucleotides are TGCAGTGCTGGGAGGGGTCTTACCAAAAACATTCAGTACTTC.

The V gene is TRBV2, the J gene TRBJ1-1, with 7 bases fitting TRBD1. The germline CDR1 and CDR2 sequences are SNHLY and FYNNEI. Trimming took 1 base from V and 1 from J; bases not matched to a gene: 3. The CDR3 is 15 residues long. CDR3 region: CASSEGRGENTEAFF. CDR3 sequence (DNA): TGTGCCAGCAGTGAAGGCAGGGGGGAGAACACTGAAGCTTTCTTT.

The chain uses TRBV3-1 and TRBJ2-6; perhaps TRBD2 as D (5 bases). The germline V gene has CDR1 LGHDT and CDR2 YNNKEL (reference sequence). V dropped 1 base and J dropped 2 bases, with 12 bases sitting between them. CDR3 length: 17 residues. The CDR3 nucleotides are TGTGCCAGCAGCCAAGTTGTATCGGGAACTGGGGCCAACGTCCTGACTTTC. Its protein is CASSQVVSGTGANVLTF.

J is TRBJ2-2 and V is TRBV29-1; D tentatively fits TRBD1 or TRBD2 (5 bases each). The CDR3 extends over 16 amino acids. Germline-derived CDR1 and CDR2 are SQVTM and ANQGSEA. Trimming stripped 7 bases from V and 4 bases from J, with 22 bases between. CDR3 protein: CSASSLRGIGTGELFF. The CDR3 bases are TGCAGCGCCTCCTCACTGAGGGGTATCGGCACCGGGGAGCTGTTTTTT.

This clonotype was seen a few times. The V gene is TRBV14, the J gene TRBJ1-1, with 9 bases aligning to TRBD1. CDR1 and CDR2 from the germline V gene are SGHDN and FVKESK. J gave up 5 bases and V 4 bases, and 11 bases lay outside the gene matches. The CDR3 covers 16 residues. The CDR3 DNA reads TGTGCCAGCAGCCTACGGCCGGGACAGGGATCAACTGAAGCTTTCTTT. Translated, it gives CASSLRPGQGSTEAFF. The whole variable domain, remainder taken from reference TRBV14 and TRBJ1-1, is EAGVTQFPSHSVIEKGQTVTLRCDPISGHDNLYWYRRVMGKEIKFLLHFVKESKQDESGMPNNRFLAERTGGTYSTLKVQPAELEDSGVYFCASSLRPGQGSTEAFFGQGTRLTVV.

The chain has TRBV12-3 or TRBV12-4 and TRBJ2-7; D might be TRBD1 or TRBD2, each matching 5 bases. The CDR3 runs to 12 residues. V was cut by 3 bases and J by 6 bases, with 9 bases left in between. This CDR3 reads CASSLGVGEQYF. DNA for the CDR3: TGTGCCAGCAGTTTGGGGGTTGGCGAGCAGTACTTC.

This clonotype was counted ten times or more. This rearrangement joins TRBV2 to TRBJ2-1; TRBD1 agrees at 8 bases. Germline V lookup: CDR1 SNHLY, CDR2 FYNNEI. The CDR3 totals 14 residues. The V and J ends lost 5 bases and 5 bases, in that order; junction bases with no gene match: 5. CDR3 nucleotides: TGTGCCAGCAGTATCCAGGGGGCGGACAATGAGCAGTTCTTC. Protein sequence: CASSIQGADNEQFF.

V usage is TRBV18 and J usage is TRBJ2-6; D unresolved. Germline V gives CDR1 KGHSH, CDR2 LQKENI. The CDR3 runs 13 residues. The V and J ends lost 5 bases and 6 bases respectively, with 8 bases between them. CDR3 loop: CASSSLEANVLTF. The CDR3 nucleotides are TGTGCCAGCTCATCGCTTGAGGCCAACGTCCTGACTTTC.

This clonotype was detected only a few times. The V and J genes are TRBV3-1 and TRBJ1-2; 11 bases agree with TRBD1. The CDR3 consists of 14 residues. The V and J ends lost 3 bases and 8 bases, in that order; junction bases with no gene match: 5. Germline CDR1 and CDR2: LGHDT and YNNKEL (reference sequence). CDR3 protein: CASSQLRTGGGYTF. The CDR3 DNA sequence: TGTGCCAGCAGCCAGCTGCGGACAGGGGGCGGCTACACCTTC.

There are many counts of this clonotype. V is TRBV11-2 and J is TRBJ2-3; 9 bases are a match to TRBD1. The CDR3 consists of 15 residues. The germline V gene encodes CDR1 SGHAT and CDR2 FQNNGV. The V segment lost 6 bases and the J segment 2 bases; nucleotides outside the gene matches: 6. Here the CDR3 reads CASSSGTGLTDTQYF. The CDR3 region has the DNA TGTGCCAGCAGTTCCGGGACAGGGCTCACAGATACGCAGTATTTT.

The CDR3, as DNA: TGCAGCGTTGAAGGAGGACAGGGGGATTTGGATACGCAGTATTTT. This codes for CSVEGGQGDLDTQYF. The chain employs TRBV29-1 and TRBJ2-3; 10 nucleotides align to TRBD1. The V and J ends lost 1 base and 6 bases, in that order; junction bases with no gene match: 7. This CDR3 is built from 15 residues. Per germline, CDR1 SQVTM and CDR2 ANQGSEA.

As for this clonotype: This clone may be a read error of a much larger clone one base away. The V gene is TRBV7-2, the J gene TRBJ2-7; no clear D gene. Germline CDR1 reads SGHTA; CDR2 reads FQGNSA. The V end lost 3 bases, the J end lost 4 bases, and 13 bases lay between the germline ends. The CDR3 has 14 amino acids. The CDR3 DNA reads TGTGCCAGCAGCTTGCGACACCTGTCTTACGAGCAGTACTTC. Protein product: CASSLRHLSYEQYF.

As regards this clonotype: This may stem from a read error, because a much larger clone lies one nucleotide away. This rearrangement joins TRBV7-3 to TRBJ2-1, with 8 bases matching TRBD2. Germline V CDR1 and CDR2: SGHTA, FQGTGA. The CDR3 loop spans 15 amino acids. CDR3 sequence: CVSSLRRGADNEQFF. CDR3 in DNA: TGTGTCAGCAGCTTAAGGCGGGGGGCCGACAATGAGCAGTTCTTC.

The chain uses TRBV12-3 or TRBV12-4 and TRBJ2-7; D may be TRBD2 (7 bases). The CDR3 spans 14 residues. V was pared by 6 bases and J by 6 bases, with 18 bases between. In DNA, the CDR3 is TGTGCCAGCAGCACAAACGGGGGGCGCCCCGAGCAGTACTTC. Protein sequence: CASSTNGGRPEQYF.